Below are 18 T cell receptor beta chains sequenced from a single sample in a study of cytomegalovirus exposure and HLA in healthy donors. The PCR was carried out with 60 Vbeta primers and 13 Jbeta primers. Sequenced by immunoSEQ multiplex PCR; TCRdb stores in-frame clones only, minus some. The table shows roughly 200,000 clones, with 65% to 85% occurring only once. Sequencing used PBMCs. These receptors originate from a man aged 30 to 45 in good health and CMV-seronegative.

This clone was counted between two and nine times. The V call is TRBV4-3, the J call TRBJ1-2, with TRBD1 matching over 7 bases. From germline, CDR1 is LGHNA and CDR2 YSLEER. This CDR3 has 14 amino acids. J lost 8 bases, V lost 0 bases, and 6 bases had no gene match. CDR3 nucleotide sequence: TGCGCCAGCAGCCAAGATAGAGGGGGCTTCGGCTACACCTTC. It translates to CASSQDRGGFGYTF.

This chain joins TRBV5-6 and TRBJ1-2; 8 nucleotides match TRBD1. CDR1 and CDR2 (germline): SGHDT, YYEEEE. With V trimmed by 1 base and J by 4 bases, 9 bases remained unmatched. The CDR3 runs 16 residues. The CDR3 DNA reads TGTGCCAGCAGCTTGCGAACAGGGGGTTTTTCCTATGGCTACACCTTC. Its protein product is CASSLRTGGFSYGYTF.

The CDR3 region is CASSPGQQAFF. The CDR3 nucleotides read TGTGCCAGCAGCCCCGGACAGCAAGCTTTCTTT. This chain connects TRBV7-9 to TRBJ1-1; D is possibly TRBD1 (6 bases). The CDR3 runs 11 residues. Trimming shortened V by 5 bases and J by 9 bases, and 10 bases separated the two germline ends. Germline CDR1 SEHNR, CDR2 FQNEAQ (reference sequence).

The V and J genes are TRBV6-5 and TRBJ2-7; 11 bases map to TRBD1. The CDR3 consists of 15 residues. J gave up 2 bases and V 5 bases, and 5 bases lay outside the gene matches. The germline V gene has CDR1 MNHEY and CDR2 SVGAGI. The CDR3 DNA follows: TGTGCCAGCAGTGGACGGGACAGGGGGGCCTACGAGCAGTACTTC. This encodes CASSGRDRGAYEQYF.

The chain uses TRBV1 and TRBJ1-6. TRBV1 is an annotated pseudogene. The CDR3 consists of 15 residues. The CDR3 region has the DNA TGCACCAGCAGCCCCCTGAGCTCCTATAATTCACCCCTCCACTTT. Protein: CTSSPLSSYNSPLHF.

This chain connects TRBV16 to TRBJ1-3, with a tentative D call TRBD1 (5 bases). V shed 1 base and J shed 1 base, with 14 bases lying between them. The CDR3 loop spans 17 amino acids. The germline V gene encodes CDR1 KGHSY and CDR2 FQNENV. The CDR3 nucleotides read TGTGCCAGCAGCCAATTCGGCAGGGATTTTTCTGGAAACACCATATATTTT. Amino acid sequence: CASSQFGRDFSGNTIYF.

This chain joins TRBV7-2 and TRBJ1-2; perhaps TRBD1 as D (5 bases). CDR1 SGHTA and CDR2 FQGNSA come from the germline V gene. Deletions cut 4 bases from V and 1 base from J, with 13 bases between. This CDR3 has 15 amino acids. The CDR3, as DNA: TGTGCCAGCAGCTGGATCAGGGTACTTAACTATGGCTACACCTTC. This gives the protein CASSWIRVLNYGYTF.

This clone appeared a few times. Other DNA variants within this sample encode the same CDR3. The chain couples TRBV29-1 to TRBJ1-4; D is perhaps TRBD1 (5 bases). The CDR3 consists of 12 residues. Germline lookup yields CDR1 SQVTM and CDR2 ANQGSEA. The V end was cut by 4 bases, the J end by 8 bases, with 11 bases between. The DNA of the CDR3 is TGCAGCGTTGGACAGCTAAGGGAAAAACTGTTTTTT. It encodes CSVGQLREKLFF.

The J gene is TRBJ2-7, the V gene TRBV7-8; the match to TRBD2 covers 15 bases. Germline loops: CDR1 SGHVS, CDR2 FQNEAQ. The CDR3 covers 15 residues. V was pared by 5 bases and J by 7 bases, with 6 bases of the junction left unmatched. Written as DNA, the CDR3 is TGTGCCAGCAGCCCGGGACTAGCGGGGGGTAGGGAGCAGTACTTC. Encoded protein: CASSPGLAGGREQYF.

This clone was recorded a few times. The rearrangement uses TRBV6-1 and TRBJ1-5, with 9 bases identical to TRBD1. Germline trimming cut 1 base from V and 5 bases from J; bases unmatched to any gene: 3. The CDR3 is made up of 15 amino acids. The germline V gene has CDR1 MNHNS and CDR2 SASEGT. DNA for the CDR3: TGTGCCAGCAGTGAAGAGGGACAGGGATATCAGCCCCAGCATTTT. Protein product: CASSEEGQGYQPQHF.

The chain couples TRBV2 to TRBJ1-4, with 10 bases aligning to TRBD1. The CDR3 is 16 residues long. Germline V gene data show CDR1 as SNHLY and CDR2 as FYNNEI. V shed 8 bases, J shed 0 bases, and the junction held 6 bases outside the gene matches. CDR3 bases: TGTGCCAGCGGAAGGGACAGGGGCACAACTAATGAAAAACTGTTTTTT. Protein sequence: CASGRDRGTTNEKLFF.

The J gene is TRBJ1-1, the V gene TRBV7-9; D remains unclear. The length of the CDR3 is 18 residues. CDR1 and CDR2 (germline): SEHNR, FQNEAQ (reference sequence). V dropped 4 bases and J dropped 7 bases, with 28 bases sitting between them. The CDR3 loop reads CASSSPVSVSPGIVEAFF. In DNA form, the CDR3 reads TGTGCCAGCAGCTCCCCCGTGTCGGTTTCTCCGGGTATTGTTGAAGCTTTCTTT.

This chain connects TRBV5-6 to TRBJ2-1; perhaps TRBD1 as D (5 bases). Trimming pared 4 bases from V and 0 bases from J, leaving 14 bases between. The CDR3 contains 16 residues. Per germline, CDR1 SGHDT and CDR2 YYEEEE. The CDR3 reads CASSLIRQNSYNEQFF. The CDR3 region has the DNA TGTGCCAGCAGCCTGATAAGACAGAACTCCTACAATGAGCAGTTCTTC.

The rearrangement links TRBV14 to TRBJ1-2; 10 bases are shared with TRBD1. CDR3 length equals 15 residues. Germline V lookup: CDR1 SGHDN, CDR2 FVKESK. V lost 4 bases to trimming and J lost 1 base; unmatched junction nucleotides: 3. The CDR3 DNA follows: TGTGCCAGCAGCCCGGACAGGGGGATTAACTATGGCTACACCTTC. Translated, it gives CASSPDRGINYGYTF.

The chain joins TRBV10-3 to TRBJ1-2; 9 bases match TRBD1. This CDR3 spans 14 amino acids. Unmatched junction bases numbered 8, after V lost 8 bases and J lost 4 bases. Germline V CDR1 and CDR2: ENHRY, SYGVKD. The CDR3 bases are TGTGCCATCGGATCCCCGGACAGGGGCTATGGCTACACCTTC. Translated: CAIGSPDRGYGYTF.

The chain joins TRBV5-4 to TRBJ2-7, with D maybe TRBD2 (5 bases). Germline lookup yields CDR1 SGHNT and CDR2 YYREEE (reference sequence). The germline V and J ends were trimmed by 2 bases and 7 bases, with 10 bases remaining between them. The CDR3 is 12 amino acids. DNA of the CDR3: TGTGCCAGCAGCTTTGAGGGTATTGAGCAGTACTTC. Translation: CASSFEGIEQYF. Full variable domain (outside the CDR3, taken from reference TRBV5-4 and TRBJ2-7): ETGVTQSPTHLIKTRGQQVTLRCSSQSGHNTVSWYQQALGQGPQFIFQYYREEENGRGNFPPRFSGLQFPNYSSELNVNALELDDSALYLCASSFEGIEQYFGPGTRLTVT.

A few counts support this clone. The chain is built from TRBV4-3 and TRBJ1-5; TRBD1 agrees at 11 bases. V was clipped by 4 bases and J by 7 bases; unmatched bases: 6. The germline V gene has CDR1 LGHNA and CDR2 YSLEER. The CDR3 contains 15 residues. The CDR3 DNA reads as TGCGCCAGCAGCCCGGACAGGGGGCTCAGGCAGCCCCAGCATTTT. This gives the protein CASSPDRGLRQPQHF.

V gene TRBV5-4 combines with J gene TRBJ1-6; perhaps TRBD1 as D (5 bases). The germline V gene has CDR1 SGHNT and CDR2 YYREEE (reference sequence). V lost 5 bases and J 7 bases, leaving 13 bases between the germline ends. This CDR3 spans 14 amino acids. CDR3 loop: CASSSGIGNSPLHF. CDR3 DNA sequence: TGTGCCAGCAGTTCAGGGATCGGGAATTCACCCCTCCACTTT.